This T cell receptor beta chain was identified during a study of T-cell memory formation after mild COVID-19. This CDR3 is built from 16 residues. V trimming: 2 bases; J trimming: 9 bases; junction bases outside the gene matches: 9. Germline loops: CDR1 DFQATT, CDR2 SNEGSKA (reference sequence). General study findings and limits: The pre-infection memory compartment contained some responding clones, suggesting cross-reactive memory joined.

With respect to this clonotype: Its antigen is not identified.

Using its own MiXCR run on the 5' RACE reads, TCRdb lists one record per CDR3 protein. Of under 400,000 distinct CDR3 sequences in the sample, approximately 29% were seen once. The J gene is TRBJ2-1, the V gene TRBV20-1, with 14 bases matching TRBD2. What was sequenced was PBMCs or a T cell subset sorted from them (not recorded which). The sequence came from an adult woman who had mild COVID-19 (a few samples of this study predate the infection). Cell type and time point are not known. DNA of the CDR3: TGCAGTGCTAGACCGACTAGCGGGAGGGTGGTGGTTGAGCAGTTCTTC. Protein sequence: CSARPTSGRVVVEQFF.